Below, 25 T cell receptor beta chains from the same sample are listed, as sequenced in a study of T cell repertoires in cytomegalovirus infection. No antigen has been assigned to these receptors. TCRdb re-called the reads through MiXCR, storing one row per CDR3 protein. The sample contains roughly 110,000 distinct CDR3 sequences, 9.5% to 13% of which appear only once. Specimen: PBMCs, sequenced either directly or after in vitro stimulation (not recorded which). These receptors were collected from a human donor in good health (CMV status not recorded). Some clones in this sample may be carry-over from other donors' samples.

V and J are TRBV5-4 and TRBJ1-4; possibly TRBD1 for D (6 bases). CDR1 is SGHNT, CDR2 YYREEE, per germline (reference sequence). The CDR3 consists of 15 residues. Between the trimmed V and J ends, which lost 2 bases and 5 bases, there was a span of 13 bases. The CDR3 loop reads CASSLSGQINEKLFF. CDR3 DNA: TGTGCCAGCAGCTTAAGCGGACAGATAAATGAAAAACTGTTTTTT.

There are many counts of this clonotype. The chain combines TRBV14 with TRBJ1-3, with a weak D call TRBD1 (5 bases). The V end was cut by 5 bases, the J end by 2 bases, with 7 bases between. The germline CDR1 and CDR2 sequences are SGHDN and FVKESK. CDR3 size: 13 residues. The CDR3 sequence: CASSGTAGNTIYF. For the CDR3, the DNA is TGTGCCAGCAGCGGGACGGCTGGAAACACCATATATTTT.

This clonotype showed up many times. V gene TRBV6-5 combines with J gene TRBJ1-4; TRBD1 is a possible D gene (5 bases). Trimming removed 0 bases at V and 11 bases at J, with 25 bases between. This CDR3 spans 18 amino acids. CDR1 is MNHEY and CDR2 is SVGAGI in the germline V gene. CDR3 nucleotides: TGTGCCAGCAGTTACTCGATGCTCGCTGGGACGCCGGGGGGGAAACTGTTTTTT. This codes for CASSYSMLAGTPGGKLFF.

In this sample, this clonotype turned up many times. The genes are TRBV7-2 and TRBJ2-7, with 8 bases identical to TRBD2. The CDR3 spans 14 residues. The J segment lost 0 bases and the V segment lost 5 bases, leaving 3 bases of the junction unmatched. The germline gives CDR1 SGHTA, CDR2 FQGNSA. CDR3 residues: CASSPSGSSYEQYV. For the CDR3, the DNA is TGTGCCAGCAGCCCAAGCGGGAGCTCCTACGAGCAGTACGTC.

This clonotype has at least ten counts. V and J are TRBV12-3 or TRBV12-4 and TRBJ1-2, with D unresolved. The CDR3 covers 14 residues. Trimming removed 4 bases from V and 7 bases from J, with 16 bases in between. CDR3 protein: CASSSPGGISGYTF. In DNA form, the CDR3 reads TGTGCCAGCAGTTCCCCGGGAGGAATAAGTGGCTACACCTTC.

This clonotype was seen many times. The chain joins TRBV12-3 or TRBV12-4 to TRBJ2-7; 8 bases match TRBD2. V lost 7 bases and J lost 1; bases outside the gene matches: 6. The CDR3 loop spans 14 amino acids. As DNA, the CDR3 is TGTGCCAGCACCAAGCGGGAGCGATCCTACGAGCAGTACTTC. Encoded protein: CASTKRERSYEQYF.

This clonotype was seen many times. The gene calls are TRBV6-5 and TRBJ1-6; D gene uncertain. The germline V gene has CDR1 MNHEY and CDR2 SVGAGI. This CDR3 spans 14 amino acids. Between the trimmed V and J ends, which lost 0 bases and 11 bases, there was a span of 11 bases. CDR3 nucleotides: TGTGCCAGCAGTTACTCGGGCGGAGTGGCACCCCTCCACTTT. It codes for CASSYSGGVAPLHF.

This clonotype was detected ten times or more. The rearrangement uses TRBV7-2 and TRBJ1-2; possibly TRBD1 for D (5 bases). The V gene's germline CDR1 is SGHTA and CDR2 FQGNSA. Trimming removed 4 bases at V and 4 bases at J, with 13 bases between. The CDR3 extends over 14 amino acids. CDR3 loop: CASSSGGMGYGYTF. In nucleotides, the CDR3 is TGTGCCAGCAGCTCGGGGGGGATGGGCTATGGCTACACCTTC.

In this sample, this clonotype turned up many times. This chain uses TRBV7-2 with TRBJ2-1, with 9 bases aligning to TRBD2. V was clipped by 1 base and J by 10 bases; unmatched bases: 5. This CDR3 contains 14 residues. Germline-derived CDR1 and CDR2 are SGHTA and FQGNSA. The CDR3, as DNA: TGTGCCAGCAGCTTAGTAGCGGGAGATAGGGAGCAGTTCTTC. Translated, it gives CASSLVAGDREQFF.

In DNA, the CDR3 is TGCGCCAGCAGCCGGATGGAGGACATCTCTGGAAACACCATATATTTT. Its translation is CASSRMEDISGNTIYF. The chain employs TRBV4-3 and TRBJ1-3, with a tentative D call TRBD1 (5 bases). Germline CDR1 reads LGHNA; CDR2 reads YSLEER. This CDR3 comprises 16 residues. V lost 4 bases and J 0 bases, leaving 13 bases between the germline ends.

This clonotype was detected many times. This sequence joins TRBV7-2 and TRBJ1-5, with a weak D call TRBD1 (6 bases). CDR1 and CDR2 (germline): SGHTA, FQGNSA. The CDR3 covers 15 residues. V shed 5 bases and J shed 1 base, with 12 bases lying between them. The CDR3: CASSTRGVSNQPQHF. As DNA, the CDR3 is TGTGCCAGCAGCACCAGGGGCGTGAGCAATCAGCCCCAGCATTTT. Based on the CDR3 plus reference TRBV7-2 and TRBJ1-5, the full variable domain is GAGVSQSPSNKVTEKGKDVELRCDPISGHTALYWYRQSLGQGLEFLIYFQGNSAPDKSGLPSDRFSAERTGGSVSTLTIQRTQQEDSAVYLCASSTRGVSNQPQHFGDGTRLSIL.

This clonotype has only a few counts. V is TRBV7-6 and J is TRBJ2-1; D perhaps matches TRBD1 (6 bases). Trimming took 1 base from V and 8 from J, leaving 12 bases between them. From germline, CDR1 is SGHVS and CDR2 FNYEAQ. The CDR3 length is 14 residues. CDR3 residues: CASSLGKGDDEQFF. The CDR3 nucleotides are TGTGCCAGCAGCTTAGGAAAGGGGGACGATGAGCAGTTCTTC.

This clonotype was seen ten or more times. V and J are TRBV7-6 and TRBJ2-1; 8 bases align to TRBD2. The CDR3 has 14 amino acids. CDR1 and CDR2 from the germline V gene are SGHVS and FNYEAQ. With V trimmed by 4 bases and J by 9 bases, 8 bases remained unmatched. The CDR3 is CASSSGTSEIEQFF. CDR3 bases: TGTGCCAGCAGCTCCGGGACTAGTGAAATTGAGCAGTTCTTC. The full variable domain, completed using reference TRBV7-6 and TRBJ2-1, is GAGVSQSPRYKVTKRGQDVALRCDPISGHVSLYWYRQALGQGPEFLTYFNYEAQQDKSGLPNDRFSAERPEGSISTLTIQRTEQRDSAMYRCASSSGTSEIEQFFGPGTRLTVL.

At least ten counts were recorded for this clonotype. V and J are TRBV19 and TRBJ1-1, with 7 bases fitting TRBD1. The CDR3 has 15 amino acids. Trimming at V came to 5 bases and at J to 3 bases, leaving 9 bases not matched to a gene. Germline values: CDR1 LNHDA, CDR2 SQIVND (reference sequence). This CDR3 reads CASSPGTVGDTEAFF. The CDR3 DNA is TGTGCCAGTAGTCCTGGGACAGTGGGGGACACTGAAGCTTTCTTT.

The chain couples TRBV14 to TRBJ1-5, with D possibly matching TRBD1 (6 bases). The CDR3 is made up of 13 amino acids. Germline lookup yields CDR1 SGHDN and CDR2 FVKESK. V was pared by 1 base and J by 10 bases, with 11 bases between. Here the CDR3 reads CASSQVKDSPQHF. The CDR3 coding sequence is TGTGCCAGCAGCCAAGTCAAGGACAGTCCCCAGCATTTT.

In this sample, this clonotype turned up many times. This chain links TRBV6-1 with TRBJ1-5; the D gene is possibly TRBD1 (5 bases). The CDR3 sequence is 17 residues long. V was shortened by 8 bases and J by 0 bases, with 20 bases between the two germline ends. Germline loops: CDR1 MNHNS, CDR2 SASEGT. The CDR3 nucleotides read TGTGCCAGCTCGAACGGTTGGGGGGAAAATAGCAATCAGCCCCAGCATTTT. Translated, it gives CASSNGWGENSNQPQHF.

The rearrangement links TRBV28 to TRBJ1-1, with D maybe TRBD1 (5 bases). V lost 4 bases to trimming and J lost 1 base, with 13 bases between them. Germline V gene sequence: CDR1 MDHEN, CDR2 SYDVKM. The CDR3 extends over 15 amino acids. CDR3 nucleotide sequence: TGTGCCAGCAGTTCGCGGGACCGCGGGAACACTGAAGCTTTCTTT. It specifies CASSSRDRGNTEAFF.

DNA of the CDR3: TGCAGCGTTCTCCGGGACAGAGATAATGGCTACACCTTC. Translating it yields CSVLRDRDNGYTF. The rearrangement joins TRBV29-1 to TRBJ1-2; 7 bases line up with TRBD1. The J segment lost 6 bases and the V segment lost 5 bases, leaving 9 bases of the junction unmatched. The CDR3 covers 13 residues. Germline V gene data show CDR1 as SQVTM and CDR2 as ANQGSEA. The variable domain in full, completed from reference TRBV29-1 and TRBJ1-2, reads SAVISQKPSRDICQRGTSLTIQCQVDSQVTMMFWYRQQPGQSLTLIATANQGSEATYESGFVIDKFPISRPNLTFSTLTVSNMSPEDSSIYLCSVLRDRDNGYTFGSGTRLTVV.

This clonotype was counted ten times or more. V usage is TRBV6-1 and J usage is TRBJ1-2; the D is unclear. CDR1 is MNHNS and CDR2 is SASEGT in the germline V gene. This CDR3 contains 13 residues. V gave up 3 bases and J gave up 4 bases, with 9 bases separating them. CDR3 residues: CASSERPLYGYTF. CDR3 nucleotide sequence: TGTGCCAGCAGTGAGCGACCGCTCTATGGCTACACCTTC.

The sample holds many counts of this clonotype. V and J are TRBV7-2 and TRBJ2-7; 9 bases are shared with TRBD1. This CDR3 comprises 14 residues. V was pared by 1 base and J by 2 bases, with 0 bases of the junction left unmatched. Germline V CDR1 and CDR2: SGHTA, FQGNSA. CDR3 nucleotide sequence: TGTGCCAGCAGCTTAGGGACAGGGGCCTACGAGCAGTACGTC. Protein: CASSLGTGAYEQYV.

This clonotype was seen a handful of times. V and J are TRBV5-1 and TRBJ2-1, with 9 bases fitting TRBD2. The CDR3 is 16 amino acids. The ends lost 0 bases at V and 12 bases at J; junction bases unmatched: 13. Germline V gives CDR1 SGHRS, CDR2 YFSETQ. Here the CDR3 reads CASSLGSAGGAMRQFF. The CDR3 DNA reads as TGCGCCAGCAGCTTGGGATCGGCGGGAGGGGCAATGCGGCAGTTCTTC.

This clonotype was counted at least ten times. The chain is built from TRBV7-8 and TRBJ2-2; tentative D call: TRBD2 (6 bases). CDR1 is SGHVS, CDR2 FQNEAQ, per germline. V was trimmed by 3 bases and J by 1 base, leaving 6 bases between them. The CDR3 spans 14 residues. The CDR3 protein is CASSLRENTGELFF. In DNA form, the CDR3 reads TGTGCCAGCAGCTTGCGGGAGAACACCGGGGAGCTGTTTTTT.

This clonotype came up many times. This chain uses TRBV2 with TRBJ2-7; the D gene could be TRBD1 or TRBD2 (5 bases each). Germline lookup yields CDR1 SNHLY and CDR2 FYNNEI. The germline V and J ends were trimmed by 7 bases and 3 bases, with 16 bases remaining between them. This CDR3 is 14 amino acids long. This CDR3 reads CASNEKGTVYEQYF. CDR3 in DNA: TGTGCCAGCAACGAAAAAGGGACCGTCTACGAGCAGTACTTC. Based on the CDR3 plus reference TRBV2 and TRBJ2-7, the full variable domain is EPEVTQTPSHQVTQMGQEVILRCVPISNHLYFYWYRQILGQKVEFLVSFYNNEISEKSEIFDDQFSVERPDGSNFTLKIRSTKLEDSAMYFCASNEKGTVYEQYFGPGTRLTVT.

The table lists this clonotype with many counts. CDR3 bases: TGTGCCAGCAACCAGGCTGGACTAGCGGTACAAGAGACCCAGTACTTC. Protein: CASNQAGLAVQETQYF. The chain combines TRBV6-2 or TRBV6-3 with TRBJ2-5; 10 nucleotides align to TRBD2. This CDR3 has 16 residues. Germline trimming cut 7 bases from V and 2 bases from J; bases unmatched to any gene: 10. The germline CDR1 and CDR2 sequences are MNHEY and SVGEGT.

A note on this clonotype: The CDR3 carries no conserved terminal phenylalanine or tryptophan, so it likely arises from a read error. The rearrangement joins TRBV12-3 or TRBV12-4 to TRBJ1-1; TRBD1 is a possible D gene (5 bases). The CDR3 has 12 residues. V dropped 5 bases and J dropped 11 bases, with 15 bases sitting between them. The CDR3 DNA reads as TGTGCCAGCAGTCAGACAGTTTCGGAGGCTTTCTAT. Translated: CASSQTVSEAFY.